This TCR beta chain came from a study of blood T cell repertoires in COVID-19. Study-wide background: Sites in the United States, Italy and Spain provided acute and convalescent COVID-19 samples. From T cells, B-cell-depleted T cells, or PBMCs came the material, which was cDNA or gDNA.

Authors' analysis steps: Estimated nucleated cell counts came from reference gene primer amplification. TCRdb keeps only in-frame clones here, not all; method: immunoSEQ multiplex PCR. V and J calls and clone size follow that table, whereas D and trimming were derived from the DNA. The top ten clones hold under 11% of a sample with 200,000 or so clones, more than 80% of them seen once. The CDR3 length is 13 residues. Unmatched junction bases numbered 6, after V lost 6 bases and J lost 11 bases. Germline CDR1 and CDR2: SGHNT and YENEEA. Sequencing was done on a sample of peripheral blood. The chain recombines TRBV11-3 with TRBJ2-1; TRBD2 matches 11 bases. The sequence came from an elderly woman with acute or convalescent COVID-19. The CDR3 region is CASRFGTSGQQFF. As DNA, the CDR3 is TGTGCCAGCAGGTTTGGGACTAGCGGTCAGCAGTTCTTC.